The 3 T cell receptor beta chains below were found in one sample sequenced in a study of blood T cells in healthy people across ages. Primed by a sample-barcoded 5' primer and a J-beta primer mix, a second PCR proceeded for roughly 7 to 12 cycles. MiXCR, applied by TCRdb to the 5' RACE reads, yields one record per CDR3 protein. The profile covers hundreds of thousands of distinct CDR3 sequences, with roughly 58% appearing a single time and about two fifths taken by the ten largest. Sample: blood. The receptors were sampled from a man in his 60s in good health.

The rearrangement uses TRBV18 and TRBJ2-5; 7 positions agree with TRBD1. This CDR3 is built from 13 residues. Germline V lookup: CDR1 KGHSH, CDR2 LQKENI. The trim removed 5 bases at V and 2 bases at J, leaving 2 bases unmatched. The CDR3 DNA reads as TGTGCCAGCTCAGACAGGGATCAAGAGACCCAGTACTTC. Its translation: CASSDRDQETQYF.

The chain joins TRBV27 to TRBJ2-2; D unresolved. CDR3 length equals 13 residues. Trimming took off 3 bases at V and 1 base at J, with 3 bases between the two ends. The germline CDR1 and CDR2 sequences are MNHEY and SMNVEV (reference sequence). The DNA for the CDR3 is TGTGCCAGCAGTTTGGTGAACACCGGGGAGCTGTTTTTT. Protein product: CASSLVNTGELFF.

The rearrangement links TRBV20-1 to TRBJ2-5; 9 positions match TRBD2. Losses at the gene ends were 0 bases for V and 4 bases for J; bases not matched to a gene: 6. CDR3 size: 15 residues. Germline V gene sequence: CDR1 DFQATT, CDR2 SNEGSKA (reference sequence). The CDR3 region is CSARDVAGGIETQYF. DNA of the CDR3: TGCAGTGCTAGAGATGTGGCGGGGGGGATAGAGACCCAGTACTTC.